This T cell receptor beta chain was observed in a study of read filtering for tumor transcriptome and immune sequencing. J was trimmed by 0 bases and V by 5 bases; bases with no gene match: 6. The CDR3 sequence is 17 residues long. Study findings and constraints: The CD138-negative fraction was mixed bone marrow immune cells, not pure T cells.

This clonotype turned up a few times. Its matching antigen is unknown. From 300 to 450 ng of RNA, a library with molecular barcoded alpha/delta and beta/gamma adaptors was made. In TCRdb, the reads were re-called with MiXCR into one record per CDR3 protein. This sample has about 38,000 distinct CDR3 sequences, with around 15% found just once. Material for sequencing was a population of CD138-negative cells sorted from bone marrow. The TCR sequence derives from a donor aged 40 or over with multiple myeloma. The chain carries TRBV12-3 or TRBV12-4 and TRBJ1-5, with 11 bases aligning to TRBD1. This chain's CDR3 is CASSPGQGVISNQPQHF. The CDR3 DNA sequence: TGTGCCAGCAGTCCGGGACAGGGGGTTATTAGCAATCAGCCCCAGCATTTT.